The present entry profiles one T cell receptor beta chain with its context. Its antigen is not identified. The repertoire was sequenced with immunoSEQ multiplex PCR; TCRdb's copy has only in-frame clones and lacks some. The sample gives tens of thousands of clones, about nine tenths of which show up once; 0.43% is in the top ten. These data come from a study of OX40 agonist ivuxolimab in advanced cancers. The overall study: Dose-escalation patients suffered from hepatocellular carcinoma, melanoma, renal cell or head and neck cancer. Study-level results: CD8+ T cells (on average) carried more expanded clones than CD4+ T cells. At 0.1 to 3.0 mg/kg and by week 6, CD4+ and CD8+ T cells in the blood had expanded clonally. Antigen specificity of clonally expanded peripheral T cells was not established.

V was shortened by 3 bases and J by 10 bases, with 15 bases between the two germline ends. This CDR3 has 13 residues. CDR1 and CDR2 from the germline V gene are SGHTA and FQGNSA. V gene TRBV7-2 combines with J gene TRBJ1-1, with D perhaps TRBD1 (6 bases). The sequence came from an adult with an advanced solid tumor such as melanoma, head and neck, liver or kidney cancer. Sequences were derived from CD4+ or CD8+ T cells sorted from blood, sampled in a trial of the OX40 agonist ivuxolimab. In DNA form, the CDR3 reads TGTGCCAGCAGCTTCCAATTACAGGGAGGAGCTTTCTTT. It yields the protein CASSFQLQGGAFF.